Reported below is one T cell receptor beta chain. The antigen is not known. In germline, CDR1 is SGHVS, CDR2 FNYEAQ. V lost 4 bases to trimming and J lost 6 bases, with 13 bases between them. The CDR3 contains 14 residues. These data originate in a study of OX40 agonist ivuxolimab in advanced cancers. Study information: Given to patients was ivuxolimab, an agonistic anti-OX40 (CD134) antibody. Males comprised 82.7% of the group, whose mean age was about 61 years (range about 23 to 80). Prior therapy, whether anti-PD-1, anti-PD-L1 or anti-CTLA-4, was allowed, and less than 45% had some.

Only in-frame clones appear in the TCRdb table, and some are missing; sequencing was by immunoSEQ multiplex PCR. Among 48,000 or so clones listed, approximately 86% were seen once. The study's findings and limits: Expanded clones were, on average, more numerous in CD8+ T cells than in CD4+.

This chain links TRBV7-6 with TRBJ1-3, with D uncertain. The source was CD4+ or CD8+ T cells sorted from blood, collected in a trial of the OX40 agonist ivuxolimab. The receptor was isolated from an adult with an advanced solid tumor such as melanoma, head and neck, liver or kidney cancer. The CDR3 here is CASSSGWRENTIYF. CDR3 DNA sequence: TGTGCCAGCAGCTCCGGATGGCGCGAAAACACCATATATTTT.